What follows are 21 T cell receptor beta chains derived from one specimen sequenced in a study of T-cell memory formation after mild COVID-19. Each CDR3 protein gets one entry after TCRdb re-called the 5' RACE reads with MiXCR. The sample records about 240,000 distinct CDR3 sequences, 9.4% being singletons. Source material: PBMCs or a T cell subset sorted from them (not recorded which). Receptors were obtained from a man younger than 35 who had mild COVID-19 (a few samples of this study predate the infection). Cell type and time point are not known.

The DNA for the CDR3 is TGTGCCATCAGTCCAGCAGCGGGAGAGACCCAGTACTTC. Protein sequence: CAISPAAGETQYF. The rearrangement joins TRBV10-3 to TRBJ2-5; D may be TRBD2 (6 bases). The V and J ends lost 5 bases and 4 bases respectively, with 11 bases between them. The CDR3 totals 13 residues. The V gene's germline CDR1 is ENHRY and CDR2 SYGVKD.

This clonotype has just a few counts. This sequence joins TRBV11-2 and TRBJ2-3; D not resolved. In germline, CDR1 is SGHAT, CDR2 FQNNGV. V lost 4 bases to trimming and J lost 0 bases, with 14 bases between them. CDR3 length equals 16 residues. The chain's CDR3 is CASSSFLASSTDTQYF. The DNA for the CDR3 is TGTGCCAGCAGCTCCTTCTTAGCATCCAGCACAGATACGCAGTATTTT. The full variable domain, with the rest looked up from reference TRBV11-2 and TRBJ2-3, is EAGVAQSPRYKIIEKRQSVAFWCNPISGHATLYWYQQILGQGPKLLIQFQNNGVVDDSQLPKDRFSAERLKGVDSTLKIQPAKLEDSAVYLCASSSFLASSTDTQYFGPGTRLTVL.

This chain connects TRBV5-1 to TRBJ1-1; D is undetermined. V was trimmed by 6 bases and J by 5 bases, leaving 14 bases between them. CDR1 is SGHRS and CDR2 is YFSETQ in the germline V gene. This CDR3 contains 13 residues. In DNA form, the CDR3 reads TGCGCCAGCACAGACTCACCGGGAACTGAAGCTTTCTTT. Translation: CASTDSPGTEAFF.

This clonotype occurred many times. The chain joins TRBV7-9 to TRBJ2-1; D is possibly TRBD1 or TRBD2 (6 bases each). The CDR3 has 19 amino acids. Germline V gene lookup returns CDR1 SEHNR and CDR2 FQNEAQ (reference sequence). V was clipped by 5 bases and J by 0 bases, with 23 bases between them. CDR3 bases: TGTGCCAGCAGCCCACGCGACGGTACGGGGGCCAGCTCCTACAATGAGCAGTTCTTC. Its protein product is CASSPRDGTGASSYNEQFF.

This clonotype has only a few counts. J is TRBJ2-2 and V is TRBV5-1; 10 bases are a match to TRBD2. There are 16 residues in the CDR3. Germline lookup yields CDR1 SGHRS and CDR2 YFSETQ. With 2 bases clipped from V and 0 bases from J, the junction kept 1 base outside the gene matches. CDR3 in amino acids: CASSLTSGANTGELFF. In DNA form, the CDR3 reads TGCGCCAGCAGCTTAACTAGCGGGGCGAACACCGGGGAGCTGTTTTTT. The full variable domain, with the rest looked up from reference TRBV5-1 and TRBJ2-2, is KAGVTQTPRYLIKTRGQQVTLSCSPISGHRSVSWYQQTPGQGLQFLFEYFSETQRNKGNFPGRFSGRQFSNSRSEMNVSTLELGDSALYLCASSLTSGANTGELFFGEGSRLTVL.

J is TRBJ2-3 and V is TRBV24-1, with D possibly matching TRBD1 (8 bases). The CDR3 loop spans 16 amino acids. Trimming pared 3 bases from V and 4 bases from J, leaving 16 bases between. Per germline, CDR1 KGHDR and CDR2 SFDVKD. CDR3 sequence (DNA): TGTGCCACCAGTGATCGGGGGGACAGGTCCTCAGATACGCAGTATTTT. Translating it yields CATSDRGDRSSDTQYF.

In this sample, this clonotype turned up a few times. CDR3 DNA: TGCAGTGCTAGAAGGCGGGCCAGAGGCACAGATACGCAGTATTTT. Protein sequence: CSARRRARGTDTQYF. V is TRBV20-1 and J is TRBJ2-3, with D possibly TRBD2 on 5 matching bases. The CDR3 loop spans 15 amino acids. Trimming pared 2 bases from V and 1 base from J, leaving 13 bases between. Germline V gives CDR1 DFQATT, CDR2 SNEGSKA (reference sequence).

In this sample, this clonotype turned up a few times. This chain links TRBV27 with TRBJ1-6; tentatively, D is TRBD1 (5 bases). CDR1 and CDR2 (germline): MNHEY, SMNVEV (reference sequence). V gave up 4 bases and J gave up 8 bases, with 12 bases separating them. The CDR3 sequence is 14 residues long. CDR3 in DNA: TGTGCCAGCAGTTATGGGGGTCTCGATTCACCCCTCCACTTT. It translates to CASSYGGLDSPLHF.

The chain combines TRBV7-9 with TRBJ2-3, with 8 bases aligning to TRBD2. The CDR3 sequence is 14 residues long. The trim removed 6 bases at V and 3 bases at J, leaving 5 bases unmatched. CDR1 and CDR2 from the germline V gene are SEHNR and FQNEAQ (reference sequence). CDR3 in amino acids: CASSFSGETDTQYF. In DNA form, the CDR3 reads TGTGCCAGCAGTTTTAGCGGGGAGACAGATACGCAGTATTTT.

V gene TRBV15 combines with J gene TRBJ2-1; a weak D match, TRBD1 (5 bases). The CDR3 is 12 amino acids. Trimming stripped 8 bases from V and 7 bases from J, with 12 bases between. Germline V gene lookup returns CDR1 LNHNV and CDR2 YYDKDF (reference sequence). CDR3 residues: CATLDQGNEQFF. The CDR3 region has the DNA TGTGCCACCCTCGACCAGGGTAATGAGCAGTTCTTC.

There are many counts of this clonotype. The V call is TRBV5-1, the J call TRBJ1-4; a possible D gene is TRBD1 (5 bases). Trimming took off 4 bases at V and 5 bases at J, with 18 bases between the two ends. From germline, CDR1 is SGHRS and CDR2 YFSETQ. CDR3 length equals 16 residues. DNA of the CDR3: TGCGCCAGCAGCGCCGGGGATCAGGGATTCAATGAAAAACTGTTTTTT. Residues: CASSAGDQGFNEKLFF.

This clonotype showed up just a few times. The V call is TRBV30, the J call TRBJ2-4; D gene uncertain. The CDR3 is 11 amino acids. V was cut by 0 bases and J by 7 bases, with 4 bases left in between. The germline V gene encodes CDR1 GTSNPN and CDR2 SVGIG (reference sequence). CDR3 protein: CAWSVVNIQYF. CDR3 DNA: TGTGCCTGGAGTGTAGTGAACATTCAGTACTTC.

Many counts were recorded for this clonotype. The chain links TRBV7-8 to TRBJ2-1; 15 bases fit TRBD2. Trimming cost V 5 bases and J 5 bases; bases outside gene matches: 4. Germline assignment: CDR1 SGHVS and CDR2 FQNEAQ. The CDR3 has 16 amino acids. Here the CDR3 reads CASSAGLAGGNNEQFF. The CDR3 DNA follows: TGTGCCAGCAGCGCCGGACTAGCGGGGGGGAACAATGAGCAGTTCTTC.

The rearrangement uses TRBV24-1 and TRBJ2-5; 7 bases align to TRBD1. Germline loops: CDR1 KGHDR, CDR2 SFDVKD. V dropped 7 bases and J dropped 2; count of bases not matched to a gene: 3. The CDR3 has 13 residues. In nucleotides, the CDR3 is TGTGCCACCAGCTGGGGACAGCAAGAGACCCAGTACTTC. Its translation: CATSWGQQETQYF.

This clonotype was recorded at least ten times. The V gene is TRBV18, the J gene TRBJ2-2; TRBD2 matches 15 bases. Per the germline V gene, CDR1 is KGHSH and CDR2 is LQKENI. J lost 4 bases, V lost 1 base, and 4 bases had no gene match. The CDR3 is made up of 18 amino acids. The CDR3, as DNA: TGTGCCAGCTCACCACGGACTAGCGGGGGGGCAAGCACCGGGGAGCTGTTTTTT. It yields the protein CASSPRTSGGASTGELFF.

The CDR3 region is CASSSGLAGGRGANVLTF. The CDR3 DNA reads as TGTGCCAGCAGCTCTGGACTAGCGGGGGGGCGTGGGGCCAACGTCCTGACTTTC. V and J are TRBV9 and TRBJ2-6, with 15 bases fitting TRBD2. Germline CDR1 is SGDLS and CDR2 is YYNGEE. The CDR3 has 18 residues. The trim removed 4 bases at V and 3 bases at J, leaving 5 bases unmatched.

This clonotype was detected a few times. The CDR3: CASSTGDYEQYF. CDR3 bases: TGTGCCAGCAGTACCGGTGACTACGAGCAGTACTTC. This chain links TRBV6-5 with TRBJ2-7; no reliable D call. Trimming took off 5 bases at V and 3 bases at J, with 8 bases between the two ends. Germline V gives CDR1 MNHEY, CDR2 SVGAGI. This CDR3 comprises 12 residues.

The chain employs TRBV12-3 or TRBV12-4 and TRBJ1-1; D might be TRBD1 (6 bases). The CDR3 has 14 amino acids. Trimming took 3 bases from V and 0 from J, leaving 8 bases between them. CDR3 sequence: CASSFGGVNTEAFF. The CDR3 nucleotides read TGTGCCAGCAGTTTCGGGGGCGTGAACACTGAAGCTTTCTTT.

This chain uses TRBV5-6 with TRBJ1-6, with D possibly TRBD1 on 6 matching bases. Germline CDR1 SGHDT, CDR2 YYEEEE. Trimming left V 2 bases short and J 8 bases short, with 17 bases between. The CDR3 is made up of 16 amino acids. The CDR3 DNA reads TGTGCCAGCAGCTTATGGGGAGGGGGAATGGATTCACCCCTCCACTTT. It translates to CASSLWGGGMDSPLHF.

In its sample, this clonotype was seen a few times. The chain uses TRBV12-3 or TRBV12-4 and TRBJ1-1, with a tentative D call TRBD1 (5 bases). The CDR3 runs to 14 residues. Between the trimmed V and J ends, which lost 1 base and 7 bases, there was a span of 13 bases. CDR3: CASSLERGPVEAFF. The CDR3 DNA reads as TGTGCCAGCAGTTTAGAGCGGGGACCCGTTGAAGCTTTCTTT.

This clonotype was observed a few times. The genes are TRBV6-5 and TRBJ1-2, with TRBD1 identical over 9 bases. The CDR3 has 16 amino acids. J gave up 2 bases and V 0 bases, and 4 bases lay outside the gene matches. Germline V lookup: CDR1 MNHEY, CDR2 SVGAGI. In DNA form, the CDR3 reads TGTGCCAGCAGTTACTCGACAGGGGGAGGGAACTATGGCTACACCTTC. This gives the protein CASSYSTGGGNYGYTF.